The 13 T cell receptor beta chains below were found in one sample sequenced in a study of shared clonotypes between healthy human individuals (dated by TCRdb to 2020 to 2022). Library preparation employed the immunoSEQ multiplex PCR assay. TCRdb retrieved this table from immuneACCESS and kept in-frame rearrangements only. Not all clones are present; in checked studies, unresolved V genes account for under half, and no reason is known for the remainder. In all, the sample holds under 600,000 clones, and 95% to 98% of those were seen once. The top ten clonotypes cover roughly 0.29% of the sample. CD8 naive samples consisted of CD45RO-negative cells that were positively selected for CCR7, yielding a CD45RA+CCR7+ population without TemRA cells. The sequencing input was naive CD8+ T cells sorted from blood. Taken with the paper, the label for cell subset or site translates to: CD45RA+CCR7+. The receptors here all came from a man aged 25 to 40 in good health.

This chain joins TRBV27 and TRBJ2-7; no firm D call. The CDR3 consists of 12 residues. Germline loops: CDR1 MNHEY, CDR2 SMNVEV (reference sequence). V lost 9 bases and J 5 bases, leaving 14 bases between the germline ends. The CDR3 DNA follows: TGTGCCAGTGGCTGGCGGATGAACGAGCAGTACTTC. Residues: CASGWRMNEQYF.

This rearrangement joins TRBV11-2 to TRBJ1-1; 7 bases agree with TRBD1. V dropped 4 bases and J dropped 0; count of bases not matched to a gene: 5. Germline CDR1 SGHAT, CDR2 FQNNGV. This CDR3 spans 15 amino acids. This chain's CDR3 is CASSSQGGMNTEAFF. DNA of the CDR3: TGTGCCAGCAGCTCCCAGGGGGGTATGAACACTGAAGCTTTCTTT. The complete variable domain, with remaining parts taken from reference TRBV11-2 and TRBJ1-1, reads EAGVAQSPRYKIIEKRQSVAFWCNPISGHATLYWYQQILGQGPKLLIQFQNNGVVDDSQLPKDRFSAERLKGVDSTLKIQPAKLEDSAVYLCASSSQGGMNTEAFFGQGTRLTVV.

The genes are TRBV5-8 and TRBJ2-7; tentatively, D is TRBD2 (6 bases). The germline V gene encodes CDR1 SGHTS and CDR2 YDEGEE. V was trimmed by 3 bases and J by 3 bases, leaving 13 bases between them. There are 14 residues in the CDR3. The CDR3 is CASSSGDRGYEQYF. For the CDR3, the DNA is TGTGCCAGCAGCTCGGGGGATCGAGGCTACGAGCAGTACTTC.

V and J are TRBV6-6 and TRBJ1-4; a weak D match, TRBD1 (6 bases). V gave up 2 bases and J gave up 8 bases, with 15 bases separating them. CDR3 length equals 15 residues. CDR1 and CDR2 from the germline V gene are MNHNY and SVGAGI (reference sequence). The chain's CDR3 is CASSYPGARGEKLFF. The CDR3 DNA reads TGTGCCAGCAGTTACCCGGGGGCGAGAGGAGAAAAACTGTTTTTT.

V and J are TRBV7-9 and TRBJ2-3; 7 positions agree with TRBD2. The CDR3 spans 12 residues. The junction had 2 bases not matched to a gene; V was cut back by 1 base and J by 10 bases. Germline CDR1 SEHNR, CDR2 FQNEAQ (reference sequence). Written as DNA, the CDR3 is TGTGCCAGCAGCTTAGGACTAGCAGCGCAGTATTTT. Translation: CASSLGLAAQYF.

The rearrangement links TRBV15 to TRBJ2-7; weak D call: TRBD1 (5 bases). CDR3 length: 15 amino acids. Germline CDR1 LNHNV, CDR2 YYDKDF (reference sequence). With 1 base removed from V and 3 bases from J, the gap between germline ends came to 13 bases. The CDR3 loop is CATSRGPGIIYEQYF. As DNA, the CDR3 is TGTGCCACCAGCAGAGGCCCAGGGATTATCTACGAGCAGTACTTC.

V gene TRBV5-1 combines with J gene TRBJ2-1, with D tentatively TRBD2 (5 bases). Trimming pared 4 bases from V and 1 base from J, leaving 21 bases between. Germline V gives CDR1 SGHRS, CDR2 YFSETQ. The CDR3 loop spans 18 amino acids. The CDR3, as DNA: TGCGCCAGCAGCCCACAGCCACTTGAGGGCTTTTCCTACAATGAGCAGTTCTTC. Amino acids: CASSPQPLEGFSYNEQFF.

The chain carries TRBV7-2 and TRBJ1-3; 9 bases are shared with TRBD1. The CDR3 covers 16 residues. In germline, CDR1 is SGHTA, CDR2 FQGNSA. J lost 7 bases, V lost 0 bases, and 7 bases had no gene match. For the CDR3, the DNA is TGTGCCAGCAGCTTAGCAACAGGGGGCGGAATTAACACCATATATTTT. It encodes CASSLATGGGINTIYF.

This chain links TRBV6-1 with TRBJ2-1, with D unclear. CDR3 length: 14 amino acids. V lost 1 base to trimming and J lost 5 bases, with 9 bases between them. Per the germline V gene, CDR1 is MNHNS and CDR2 is SASEGT. CDR3 protein: CASSEVMDDNEQFF. DNA for the CDR3: TGTGCCAGCAGTGAAGTAATGGACGACAATGAGCAGTTCTTC.

This chain connects TRBV14 to TRBJ1-1; 7 positions agree with TRBD1. V lost 2 bases to trimming and J lost 1 base; unmatched junction nucleotides: 4. The CDR3 extends over 15 amino acids. Per the germline V gene, CDR1 is SGHDN and CDR2 is FVKESK. The CDR3 sequence is CASSQYDRANTEAFF. In nucleotides, the CDR3 is TGTGCCAGCAGCCAATACGACAGGGCGAACACTGAAGCTTTCTTT.

This chain uses TRBV25-1 with TRBJ2-6; TRBD1 matches 7 bases. The CDR3 loop spans 17 amino acids. With 6 bases clipped from V and 2 bases from J, the junction kept 10 bases outside the gene matches. Germline CDR1 is MGHDK and CDR2 is SYGVNS. The CDR3 loop is CASSLGQPPPGANVLTF. For the CDR3, the DNA is TGTGCCAGCAGCCTGGGACAGCCTCCCCCTGGGGCCAACGTCCTGACTTTC.

This clone was counted once. The rearrangement joins TRBV10-3 to TRBJ2-1; D ambiguous. Looked up from germline, CDR1 is ENHRY and CDR2 is SYGVKD. This CDR3 comprises 14 residues. V was clipped by 2 bases and J by 5 bases, with 10 bases between them. This CDR3 reads CAISEIPGHNEQFF. CDR3 DNA sequence: TGTGCCATCAGTGAGATACCGGGCCACAATGAGCAGTTCTTC.

CDR3 DNA: TGTGTCGTCGGGCAAACGAACACTGAAGCTTTCTTT. Translated: CVVGQTNTEAFF. This chain uses TRBV28 with TRBJ1-1; no firm D call. This CDR3 comprises 12 residues. Germline V gene lookup returns CDR1 MDHEN and CDR2 SYDVKM.